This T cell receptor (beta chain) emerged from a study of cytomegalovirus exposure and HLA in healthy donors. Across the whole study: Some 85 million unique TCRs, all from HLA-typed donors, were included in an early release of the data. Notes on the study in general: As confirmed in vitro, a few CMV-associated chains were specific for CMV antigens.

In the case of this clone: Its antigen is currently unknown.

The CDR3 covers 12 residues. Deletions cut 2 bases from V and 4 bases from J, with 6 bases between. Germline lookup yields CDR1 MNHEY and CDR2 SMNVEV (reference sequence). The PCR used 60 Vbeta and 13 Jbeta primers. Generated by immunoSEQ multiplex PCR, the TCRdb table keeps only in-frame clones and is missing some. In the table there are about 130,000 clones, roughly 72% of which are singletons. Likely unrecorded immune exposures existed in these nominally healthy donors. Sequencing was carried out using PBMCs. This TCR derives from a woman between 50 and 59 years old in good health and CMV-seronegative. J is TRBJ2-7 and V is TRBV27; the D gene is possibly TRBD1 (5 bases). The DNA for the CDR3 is TGTGCCAGCAGTTTACAGGGATACGAGCAGTACTTC. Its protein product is CASSLQGYEQYF.